The table lists the clone carrying this T cell receptor (beta chain) with many counts. Its antigen is as yet unknown. The authors made cDNA by 5'RACE with 10-nucleotide random UMIs. One entry per CDR3 protein, called by TCRdb with MiXCR from the 5' RACE reads. Seen here are 77,000 or so distinct CDR3 sequences, around 9.9% observed once, and the top ten hold less than 2%. The data belong to a study of neurological immune-mediated disorders. CDR3 length equals 17 residues. Germline V gene sequence: CDR1 SEHNR, CDR2 FQNEAQ (reference sequence). V gave up 5 bases and J gave up 0 bases; unmatched junction bases: 13. The unsorted libraries originated from 2 million PBMCs kept at -80 C. Notes on the study in general: The greatest degree of TCR clonal expansion was observed in HTLV-1-associated myelopathy, with the lowest in multiple sclerosis, below that of healthy controls. Private repertoires in all groups were suggested by the absence of shared CDR3 amino acid sequences among expanded clones across subjects.

Sequencing input: PBMCs. The gene calls are TRBV7-9 and TRBJ2-7, with 7 bases aligning to TRBD2. The receptor was isolated from a man aged 50 or older in good health. This CDR3 is CASSQPIHRDYSYEQYF. The CDR3 coding sequence is TGTGCCAGCAGCCAGCCGATTCATCGGGACTACTCCTACGAGCAGTACTTC. Using reference TRBV7-9 and TRBJ2-7 for the parts outside the CDR3, the full variable domain is DTGVSQNPRHKITKRGQNVTFRCDPISEHNRLYWYRQTLGQGPEFLTYFQNEAQLEKSRLLSDRFSAERPKGSFSTLEIQRTEQGDSAMYLCASSQPIHRDYSYEQYFGPGTRLTVT.